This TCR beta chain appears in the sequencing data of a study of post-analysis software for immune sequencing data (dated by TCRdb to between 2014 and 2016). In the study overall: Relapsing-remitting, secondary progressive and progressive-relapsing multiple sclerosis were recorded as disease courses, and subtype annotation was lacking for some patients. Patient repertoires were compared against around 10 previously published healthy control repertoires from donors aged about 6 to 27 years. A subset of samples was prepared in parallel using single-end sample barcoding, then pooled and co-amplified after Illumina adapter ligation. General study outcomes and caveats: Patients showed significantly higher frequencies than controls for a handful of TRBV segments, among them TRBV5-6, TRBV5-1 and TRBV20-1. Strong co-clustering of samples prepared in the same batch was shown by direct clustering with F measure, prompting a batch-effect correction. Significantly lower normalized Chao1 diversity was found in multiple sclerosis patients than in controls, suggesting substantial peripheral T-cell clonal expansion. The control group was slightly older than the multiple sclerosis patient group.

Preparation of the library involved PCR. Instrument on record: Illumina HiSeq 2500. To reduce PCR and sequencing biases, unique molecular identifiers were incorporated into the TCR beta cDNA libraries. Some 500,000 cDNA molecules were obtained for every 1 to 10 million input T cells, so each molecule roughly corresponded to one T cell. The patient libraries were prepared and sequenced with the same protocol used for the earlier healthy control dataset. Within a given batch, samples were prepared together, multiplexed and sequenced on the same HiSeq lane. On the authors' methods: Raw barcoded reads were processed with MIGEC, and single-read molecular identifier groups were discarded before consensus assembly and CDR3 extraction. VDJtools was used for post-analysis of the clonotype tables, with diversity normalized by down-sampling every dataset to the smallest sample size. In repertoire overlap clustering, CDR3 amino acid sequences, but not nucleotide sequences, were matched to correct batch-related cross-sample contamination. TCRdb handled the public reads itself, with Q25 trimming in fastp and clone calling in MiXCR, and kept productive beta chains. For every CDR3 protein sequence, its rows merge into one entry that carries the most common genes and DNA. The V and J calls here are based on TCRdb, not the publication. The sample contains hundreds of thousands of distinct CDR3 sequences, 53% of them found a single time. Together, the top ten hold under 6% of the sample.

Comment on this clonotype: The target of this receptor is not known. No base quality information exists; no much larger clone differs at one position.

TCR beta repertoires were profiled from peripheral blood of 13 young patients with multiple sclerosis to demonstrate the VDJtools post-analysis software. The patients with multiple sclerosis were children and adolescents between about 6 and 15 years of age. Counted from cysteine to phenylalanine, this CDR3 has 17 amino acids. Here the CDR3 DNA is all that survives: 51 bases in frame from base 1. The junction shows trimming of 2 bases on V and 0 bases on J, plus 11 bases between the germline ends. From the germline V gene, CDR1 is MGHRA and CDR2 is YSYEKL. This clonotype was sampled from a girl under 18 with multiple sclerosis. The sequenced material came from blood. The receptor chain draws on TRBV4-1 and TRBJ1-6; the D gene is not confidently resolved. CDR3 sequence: CASSQITLSSYNSPLHF. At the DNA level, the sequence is TGCGCCAGCAGCCAAATTACGTTGAGCTCCTATAATTCACCCCTCCACTTT.